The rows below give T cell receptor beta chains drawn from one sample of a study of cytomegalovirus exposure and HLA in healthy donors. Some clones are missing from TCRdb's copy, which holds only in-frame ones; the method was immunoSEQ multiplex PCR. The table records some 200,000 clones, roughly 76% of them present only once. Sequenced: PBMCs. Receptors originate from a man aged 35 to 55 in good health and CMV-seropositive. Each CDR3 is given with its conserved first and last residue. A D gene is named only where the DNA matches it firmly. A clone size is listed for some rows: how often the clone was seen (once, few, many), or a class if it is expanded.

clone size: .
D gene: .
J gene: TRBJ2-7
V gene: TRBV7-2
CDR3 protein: CASGFRYEQYF
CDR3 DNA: TGTGCCAGCGGCTTCAGATACGAGCAGTACTTC

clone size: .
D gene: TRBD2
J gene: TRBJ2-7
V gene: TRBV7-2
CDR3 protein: CASSLAGGSSYEQYF
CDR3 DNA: TGTGCCAGCAGCTTGGCGGGGGGAAGCTCCTACGAGCAGTACTTC

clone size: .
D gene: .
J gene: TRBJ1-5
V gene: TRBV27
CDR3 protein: CASSLFGGESLPQHF
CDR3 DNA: TGTGCCAGCAGTTTATTTGGGGGGGAGTCTTTGCCCCAGCATTTT

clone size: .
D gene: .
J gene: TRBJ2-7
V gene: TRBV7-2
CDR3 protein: CASSSLQESYEQYF
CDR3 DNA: TGTGCCAGCAGCTCGTTACAGGAATCCTACGAGCAGTACTTC

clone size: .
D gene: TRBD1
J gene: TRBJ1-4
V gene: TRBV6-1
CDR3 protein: CASNTGDLGEKLFF
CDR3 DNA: TGTGCCAGCAACACAGGGGACCTCGGGGAAAAACTGTTTTTT

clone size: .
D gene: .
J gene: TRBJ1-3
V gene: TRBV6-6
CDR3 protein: CASRAGGQFGNTIYF
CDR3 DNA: TGTGCCAGCAGGGCGGGGGGGCAGTTTGGAAACACCATATATTTT

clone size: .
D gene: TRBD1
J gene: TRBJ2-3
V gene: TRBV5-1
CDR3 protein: CASSFGTGGSTDTQYF
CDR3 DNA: TGCGCCAGCAGCTTTGGTACAGGGGGTAGCACAGATACGCAGTATTTT

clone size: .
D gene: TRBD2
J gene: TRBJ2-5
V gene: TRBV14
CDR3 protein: CASSQDQGTRAETQYF
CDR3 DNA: TGTGCCAGCAGCCAAGATCAGGGGACTAGAGCGGAGACCCAGTACTTC

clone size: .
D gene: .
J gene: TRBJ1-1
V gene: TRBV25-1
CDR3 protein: CASSALGVNTEAFF
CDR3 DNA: TGTGCCAGCAGTGCCCTCGGGGTGAACACTGAAGCTTTCTTT

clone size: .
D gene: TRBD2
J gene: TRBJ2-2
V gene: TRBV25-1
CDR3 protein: CASSELAGDTGELFF
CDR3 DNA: TGTGCCAGCAGTGAACTAGCGGGGGACACCGGGGAGCTGTTTTTT

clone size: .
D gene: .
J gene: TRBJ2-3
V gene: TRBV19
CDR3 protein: CASSSMGSGTDTQYF
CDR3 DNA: TGTGCCAGTAGTTCTATGGGGTCGGGGACAGATACGCAGTATTTT

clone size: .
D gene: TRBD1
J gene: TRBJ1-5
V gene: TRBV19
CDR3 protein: CASSIGRTGGQPQHF
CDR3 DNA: TGTGCCAGTAGTATAGGCAGGACAGGCGGTCAGCCCCAGCATTTT

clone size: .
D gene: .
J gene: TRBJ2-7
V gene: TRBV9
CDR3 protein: CASSVGIRVGDYEQYF
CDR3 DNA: TGTGCCAGCAGCGTAGGGATCAGGGTAGGGGACTACGAGCAGTACTTC

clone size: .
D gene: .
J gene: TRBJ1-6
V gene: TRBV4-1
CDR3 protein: CASSQDRGRSGGSPLHF
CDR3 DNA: TGCGCCAGCAGCCAAGATCGAGGACGTTCGGGAGGATCACCCCTCCACTTT

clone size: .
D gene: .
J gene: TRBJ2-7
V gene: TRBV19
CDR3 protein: CASSITGGRAYEQYF
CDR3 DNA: TGTGCCAGTAGTATTACGGGGGGCCGTGCCTACGAGCAGTACTTC

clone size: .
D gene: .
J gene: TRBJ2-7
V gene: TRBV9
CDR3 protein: CASSPKTGGSNEQYF
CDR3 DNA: TGTGCCAGCAGCCCCAAGACAGGCGGTTCCAACGAGCAGTACTTC

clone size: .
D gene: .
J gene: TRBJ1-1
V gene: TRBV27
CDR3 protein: CASARLVMNTEAFF
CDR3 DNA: TGTGCCAGCGCCAGACTCGTCATGAACACTGAAGCTTTCTTT

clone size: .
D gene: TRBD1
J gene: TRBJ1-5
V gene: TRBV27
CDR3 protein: CASSHRTGNQPQHF
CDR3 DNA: TGTGCCAGCAGTCACCGGACAGGGAATCAGCCCCAGCATTTT

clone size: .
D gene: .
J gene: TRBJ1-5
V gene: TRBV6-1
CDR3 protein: CASREAAERIQPQHF
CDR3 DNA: TGTGCCAGCAGAGAGGCGGCAGAAAGGATTCAGCCCCAGCATTTT

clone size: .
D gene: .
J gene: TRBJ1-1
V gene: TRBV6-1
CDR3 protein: CASSEGGNTEAFF
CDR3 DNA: TGTGCCAGCAGCGAAGGCGGGAACACTGAAGCTTTCTTT

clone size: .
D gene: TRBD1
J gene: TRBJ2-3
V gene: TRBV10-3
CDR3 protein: CAIRSSGQFSDTQYF
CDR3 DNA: TGTGCCATCAGATCCTCGGGACAGTTCTCAGATACGCAGTATTTT

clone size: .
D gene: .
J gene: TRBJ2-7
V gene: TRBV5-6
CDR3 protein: CASSRGGLSSYEQYF
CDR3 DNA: TGTGCCAGCAGCCGTGGGGGACTTAGCTCCTACGAGCAGTACTTC

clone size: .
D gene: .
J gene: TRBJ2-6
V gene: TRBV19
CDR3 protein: CASSPGVSGANVLTF
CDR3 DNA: TGTGCCAGTAGCCCCGGGGTAAGTGGGGCCAACGTCCTGACTTTC

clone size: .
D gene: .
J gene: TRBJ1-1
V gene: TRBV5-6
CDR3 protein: CASSSLQGSPSFMNTEAFF
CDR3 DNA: TGTGCCAGCAGCTCACTACAGGGATCCCCCTCTTTCATGAACACTGAAGCTTTCTTT

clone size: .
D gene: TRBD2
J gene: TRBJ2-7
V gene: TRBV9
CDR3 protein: CASSVGLAATYEQYF
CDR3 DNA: TGTGCCAGCAGCGTAGGACTAGCAGCCACCTACGAGCAGTACTTC

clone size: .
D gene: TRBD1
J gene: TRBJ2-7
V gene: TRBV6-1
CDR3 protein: CASSYTGTGEQYF
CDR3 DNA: TGTGCCAGCAGTTATACAGGGACAGGTGAGCAGTACTTC

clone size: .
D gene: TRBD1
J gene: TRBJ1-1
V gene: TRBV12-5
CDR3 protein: CASGGTGRTEAFF
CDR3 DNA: TGTGCTAGTGGAGGGACAGGGCGAACTGAAGCTTTCTTT

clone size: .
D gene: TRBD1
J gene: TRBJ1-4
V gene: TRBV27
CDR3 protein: CASRYNRGTNEKLFF
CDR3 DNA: TGTGCCAGCAGATACAACAGGGGAACTAATGAAAAACTGTTTTTT

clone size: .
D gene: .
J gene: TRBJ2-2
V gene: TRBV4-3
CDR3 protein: CASSQATADFPNTGELFF
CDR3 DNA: TGCGCCAGCAGCCAAGCGACGGCCGACTTCCCAAACACCGGGGAGCTGTTTTTT

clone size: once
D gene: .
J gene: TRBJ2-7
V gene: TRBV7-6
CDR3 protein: CASSSRNGAYEQYF
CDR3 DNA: TGTGCCAGCAGCTCCCGGAACGGGGCCTACGAGCAGTACTTC

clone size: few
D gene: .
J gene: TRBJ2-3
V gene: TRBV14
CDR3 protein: CASSQSDGVSTDTQYF
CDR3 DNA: TGTGCCAGCAGCCAATCTGACGGGGTAAGCACAGATACGCAGTATTTT

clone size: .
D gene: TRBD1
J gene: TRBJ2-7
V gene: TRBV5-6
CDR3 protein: CASSSYRGSYEQYF
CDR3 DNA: TGTGCCAGCAGCTCGTACAGGGGCTCCTACGAGCAGTACTTC

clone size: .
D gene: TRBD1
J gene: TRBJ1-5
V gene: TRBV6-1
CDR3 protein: CASSARTGQQPQHF
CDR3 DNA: TGTGCCAGCAGTGCCCGGACAGGGCAGCAGCCCCAGCATTTT

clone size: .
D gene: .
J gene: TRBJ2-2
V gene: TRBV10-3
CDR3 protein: CATRQARDTGELFF
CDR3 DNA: TGTGCCACAAGACAGGCGCGGGACACCGGGGAGCTGTTTTTT

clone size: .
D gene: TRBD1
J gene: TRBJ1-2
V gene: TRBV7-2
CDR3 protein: CASSFRTGLGYTF
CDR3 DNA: TGTGCCAGCAGCTTCAGGACAGGGCTTGGCTACACCTTC

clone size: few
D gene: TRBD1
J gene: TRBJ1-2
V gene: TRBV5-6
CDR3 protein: CASSPQGVDNYGYTF
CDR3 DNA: TGTGCCAGCAGCCCACAGGGGGTGGATAACTATGGCTACACCTTC

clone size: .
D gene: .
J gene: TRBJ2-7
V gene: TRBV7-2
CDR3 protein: CASSLVPGFEQYF
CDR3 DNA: TGTGCCAGCAGCTTAGTACCGGGATTCGAGCAGTACTTC

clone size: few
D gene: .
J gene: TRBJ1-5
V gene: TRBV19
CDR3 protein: CASSQGISQPQHF
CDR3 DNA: TGTGCCAGTAGCCAGGGGATAAGTCAGCCCCAGCATTTT

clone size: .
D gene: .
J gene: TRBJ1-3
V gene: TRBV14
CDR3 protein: CASSQAPVSGNTIYF
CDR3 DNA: TGTGCCAGCAGCCAAGCACCAGTCTCTGGAAACACCATATATTTT

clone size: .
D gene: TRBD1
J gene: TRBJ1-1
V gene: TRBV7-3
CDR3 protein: CASSLRITGGTEAFF
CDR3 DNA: TGTGCCAGCAGCTTAAGGATAACAGGGGGCACTGAAGCTTTCTTT

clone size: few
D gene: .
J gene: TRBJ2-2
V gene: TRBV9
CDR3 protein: CASSVVGGTGELFF
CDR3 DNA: TGTGCCAGCAGCGTAGTTGGAGGCACCGGGGAGCTGTTTTTT

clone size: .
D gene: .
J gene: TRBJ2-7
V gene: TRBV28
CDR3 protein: CASNQDPYEQYF
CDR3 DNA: TGTGCCAGCAACCAGGATCCCTACGAGCAGTACTTC

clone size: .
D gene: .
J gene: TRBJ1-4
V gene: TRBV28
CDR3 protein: CASGLREKLFF
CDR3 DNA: TGTGCCAGTGGACTTCGCGAAAAACTGTTTTTT

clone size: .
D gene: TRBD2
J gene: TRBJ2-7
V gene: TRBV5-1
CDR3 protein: CASSRTSGGPDEQYF
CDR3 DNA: TGCGCCAGCAGCCGAACTAGCGGGGGCCCGGACGAGCAGTACTTC

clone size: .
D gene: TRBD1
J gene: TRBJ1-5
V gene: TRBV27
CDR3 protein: CASSLRSPGTGGGQPQHF
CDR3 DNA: TGTGCCAGCAGTTTGAGGAGCCCCGGGACAGGGGGGGGGCAGCCCCAGCATTTT

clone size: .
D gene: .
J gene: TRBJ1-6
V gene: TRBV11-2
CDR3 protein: CASSSDSPLHF
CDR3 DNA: TGTGCCAGCAGCTCCGATTCACCCCTCCACTTT

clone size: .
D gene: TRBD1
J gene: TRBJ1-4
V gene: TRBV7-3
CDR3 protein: CASSSTGTGNEKLFF
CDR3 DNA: TGTGCCAGCAGTTCGACCGGGACAGGGAATGAAAAACTGTTTTTT

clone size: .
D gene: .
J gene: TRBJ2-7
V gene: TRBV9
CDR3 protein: CASSVGQGMGEQYF
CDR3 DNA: TGTGCCAGCAGCGTAGGGCAGGGGATGGGAGAGCAGTACTTC

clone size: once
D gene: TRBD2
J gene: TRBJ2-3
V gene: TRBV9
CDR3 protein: CASSAGTSGGAGTDTQYF
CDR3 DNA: TGTGCCAGCAGCGCCGGGACTAGCGGGGGGGCTGGCACAGATACGCAGTATTTT